This T cell receptor (beta chain) emerged from a study of graft-versus-host responses after intestinal transplantation. Study as a whole: Recipients got multivisceral, liver-intestinal, or isolated intestinal transplants. Once they had received anti-thymocyte globulin induction, all recipients took tacrolimus and steroids for approximately 3 years. Study-level results: Within the allografts of patients who had graft-donor T cell macrochimerism, graft-versus-host to host-versus-graft clonal ratios were high. Recipient-marrow GvH clones were detected, some having first appeared in ileum or blood.

Concerning this clone itself: Its specificity is not known.

Sequencing used immunoSEQ multiplex PCR; TCRdb keeps in-frame clones, though not all of them. The sample consists of about 17,000 clones, around three quarters of them appearing once. V was clipped by 4 bases and J by 2 bases; unmatched bases: 4. CDR3 length equals 15 residues. Germline CDR1 reads SGHDN; CDR2 reads FVKESK. Intraepithelial plus lamina propria lymphocytes were released by processing graft tissue. This material consisted of ileum tissue, taken around 470 days after intestinal transplant. V gene TRBV14 combines with J gene TRBJ2-7; 11 bases are a match to TRBD1. The source is a human patient who received an intestinal transplant, so some T cells may come from the graft donor. The CDR3 here is CASSLPGQGAYEQYF. CDR3 nucleotide sequence: TGTGCCAGCAGCCTACCGGGACAGGGGGCCTACGAGCAGTACTTC. The full variable domain, with the rest looked up from reference TRBV14 and TRBJ2-7, is EAGVTQFPSHSVIEKGQTVTLRCDPISGHDNLYWYRRVMGKEIKFLLHFVKESKQDESGMPNNRFLAERTGGTYSTLKVQPAELEDSGVYFCASSLPGQGAYEQYFGPGTRLTVT.